The 20 T cell receptor beta chains presented below share a single source sample, sequenced in a study of cytomegalovirus exposure and HLA in healthy donors. Primers for the PCR totalled 60 Vbeta and 13 Jbeta. Profiling relied on immunoSEQ multiplex PCR, and the TCRdb table lists in-frame clones only, not all of them. The data contain about 150,000 clones, approximately 69% of them singletons. Sequenced input: PBMCs. The receptors were gathered from a young man in good health and CMV-seronegative.

This clone showed up just once. The rearrangement links TRBV7-9 to TRBJ2-7, with TRBD1 identical over 10 bases. This CDR3 has 15 residues. After removal of 5 bases from V and 2 bases from J, the junction contained 6 bases not matched to a gene. Germline V CDR1 and CDR2: SEHNR, FQNEAQ (reference sequence). CDR3 bases: TGTGCCAGCAGCCAAACCGGGACAGGGGCCTACGAGCAGTACTTC. It codes for CASSQTGTGAYEQYF. Full variable domain (outside the CDR3, taken from reference TRBV7-9 and TRBJ2-7): DTGVSQNPRHKITKRGQNVTFRCDPISEHNRLYWYRQTLGQGPEFLTYFQNEAQLEKSRLLSDRFSAERPKGSFSTLEIQRTEQGDSAMYLCASSQTGTGAYEQYFGPGTRLTVT.

J is TRBJ1-1 and V is TRBV12-5; TRBD1 is a possible D gene (5 bases). Germline lookup yields CDR1 LGHNT and CDR2 FRNRAP. V lost 6 bases and J lost 10, with 15 bases in between. The CDR3 sequence is 12 residues long. The DNA of the CDR3 is TGTGCTAGTGGCCCCGACAGCGGGAGAGCTTTCTTT. It translates to CASGPDSGRAFF.

This rearrangement joins TRBV28 to TRBJ2-7, with 11 bases fitting TRBD1. V lost 8 bases to trimming and J lost 7 bases; unmatched junction nucleotides: 4. Germline loops: CDR1 MDHEN, CDR2 SYDVKM. This CDR3 has 12 amino acids. DNA of the CDR3: TGTGCCAGCCAGGGACAGGGGGAAGAGCAGTACTTC. Translating gives CASQGQGEEQYF. The entire variable domain, with the rest obtained from reference TRBV28 and TRBJ2-7, is as follows: DVKVTQSSRYLVKRTGEKVFLECVQDMDHENMFWYRQDPGLGLRLIYFSYDVKMKEKGDIPEGYSVSREKKERFSLILESASTNQTSMYLCASQGQGEEQYFGPGTRLTVT.

The chain uses TRBV7-9 and TRBJ2-5, with a possible D match to TRBD1 (5 bases). Trimming cost V 7 bases and J 5 bases, with 11 bases left between them. This CDR3 is built from 12 residues. Germline assignment: CDR1 SEHNR and CDR2 FQNEAQ (reference sequence). For the CDR3, the DNA is TGTGCCAGCACTCAGGGCGTGGAGACCCAGTACTTC. Its protein product is CASTQGVETQYF.

The chain combines TRBV19 with TRBJ1-5; a possible D gene is TRBD1 (6 bases). The CDR3 is made up of 16 amino acids. The germline V and J ends were trimmed by 3 bases and 7 bases, with 19 bases remaining between them. Germline V CDR1 and CDR2: LNHDA, SQIVND (reference sequence). The CDR3 DNA follows: TGTGCCAGTAGTATCCCGGACAGACTCGTAGGGCAGCCCCAGCATTTT. It codes for CASSIPDRLVGQPQHF. Based on the CDR3 plus reference TRBV19 and TRBJ1-5, the full variable domain is DGGITQSPKYLFRKEGQNVTLSCEQNLNHDAMYWYRQDPGQGLRLIYYSQIVNDFQKGDIAEGYSVSREKKESFPLTVTSAQKNPTAFYLCASSIPDRLVGQPQHFGDGTRLSIL.

The gene calls are TRBV6-1 and TRBJ1-6; perhaps TRBD1 as D (5 bases). Germline loops: CDR1 MNHNS, CDR2 SASEGT. Trimming removed 1 base from V and 10 bases from J, with 11 bases in between. The CDR3 totals 14 residues. CDR3 in DNA: TGTGCCAGCAGTGAAGTAGTCAGGGAATCACCCCTCCACTTT. Its protein is CASSEVVRESPLHF.

The chain uses TRBV29-1 and TRBJ1-1; D is perhaps TRBD1 (5 bases). The CDR3 runs 17 residues. The germline CDR1 and CDR2 sequences are SQVTM and ANQGSEA. Trimming pared 0 bases from V and 1 base from J, leaving 18 bases between. CDR3 residues: CSVEEGSAREANTEAFF. The DNA of the CDR3 is TGCAGCGTTGAAGAGGGAAGCGCCAGGGAGGCGAACACTGAAGCTTTCTTT.

This chain connects TRBV28 to TRBJ1-2, with 9 bases aligning to TRBD1. This CDR3 contains 14 residues. Germline loops: CDR1 MDHEN, CDR2 SYDVKM. Germline trimming cut 6 bases from V and 3 bases from J; bases unmatched to any gene: 5. CDR3 region: CASSPRTGDYGYTF. The CDR3 nucleotides are TGTGCCAGCAGCCCTAGGACAGGGGACTATGGCTACACCTTC.

The chain links TRBV6-4 to TRBJ2-5; D remains unclear. The DNA matches TRBJ2-7 better at its end, which makes the J call doubtful. CDR1 and CDR2 (germline): MRHNA, SNTAGT. The CDR3 covers 12 residues. In nucleotides, the CDR3 is TGTGCCAGCAGTGGACAATCCTACGAGCAGTACTTC. It is translated as CASSGQSYEQYF.

DNA for the CDR3: TGTGCCAGCGGACAGGGCCGCTACGAGCAGTACTTC. Amino acid sequence: CASGQGRYEQYF. The rearrangement links TRBV2 to TRBJ2-7; 8 positions agree with TRBD1. Germline V gene lookup returns CDR1 SNHLY and CDR2 FYNNEI. The CDR3 is 12 amino acids. Trimming at V came to 8 bases and at J to 3 bases, leaving 3 bases not matched to a gene.

The chain has TRBV5-1 and TRBJ2-7; weak D call: TRBD1 (6 bases). The germline V gene encodes CDR1 SGHRS and CDR2 YFSETQ. The CDR3 has 12 amino acids. V lost 4 bases to trimming and J lost 3 bases, with 8 bases between them. CDR3 DNA: TGCGCCAGCAGCATACAGGGCTACGAGCAGTACTTC. Protein: CASSIQGYEQYF.

The chain is built from TRBV7-9 and TRBJ2-3; TRBD2 aligns across 8 bases. The CDR3 is made up of 15 amino acids. Germline lookup yields CDR1 SEHNR and CDR2 FQNEAQ (reference sequence). Germline trimming cut 6 bases from V and 7 bases from J; bases unmatched to any gene: 12. CDR3 protein: CASSSAGERGNTQYF. For the CDR3, the DNA is TGTGCCAGCAGTTCAGCGGGGGAAAGAGGGAATACGCAGTATTTT.

V and J are TRBV4-1 and TRBJ2-5, with a tentative D call TRBD1 (5 bases). The V and J ends lost 3 bases and 4 bases respectively, with 6 bases between them. CDR1 and CDR2 (germline): MGHRA, YSYEKL. The CDR3 totals 12 residues. The CDR3 reads CASSHDRETQYF. CDR3 sequence (DNA): TGCGCCAGCAGCCATGACAGAGAGACCCAGTACTTC.

The rearrangement uses TRBV28 and TRBJ2-2, with D possibly matching TRBD2 (6 bases). Germline CDR1 MDHEN, CDR2 SYDVKM. The CDR3 extends over 12 amino acids. Trimming took 5 bases from V and 8 from J, leaving 9 bases between them. The CDR3 sequence is CASSKLAGELFF. The CDR3 nucleotides are TGTGCCAGCAGTAAACTAGCTGGGGAGCTGTTTTTT.

The gene calls are TRBV5-6 and TRBJ2-1, with D possibly being TRBD2 (7 bases). The CDR3 loop spans 15 amino acids. With 3 bases removed from V and 0 bases from J, the gap between germline ends came to 10 bases. Germline V lookup: CDR1 SGHDT, CDR2 YYEEEE. For the CDR3, the DNA is TGTGCCAGCAGCTCGCGGGGGCTCTCCTACAATGAGCAGTTCTTC. Translated, it gives CASSSRGLSYNEQFF.

This chain uses TRBV4-1 with TRBJ1-1, with TRBD1 as a possible D gene (5 bases). Germline V lookup: CDR1 MGHRA, CDR2 YSYEKL. The V end lost 0 bases, the J end lost 4 bases, and 12 bases lay between the germline ends. CDR3 size: 15 residues. The DNA for the CDR3 is TGCGCCAGCAGCCAAGATGAGGCAGGGATCACTGAAGCTTTCTTT. This encodes CASSQDEAGITEAFF.

The V and J genes are TRBV2 and TRBJ2-7, with D possibly being TRBD2 (7 bases). CDR3 length equals 14 residues. V was shortened by 6 bases and J by 3 bases, with 15 bases between the two germline ends. Germline V lookup: CDR1 SNHLY, CDR2 FYNNEI. The CDR3 protein is CASSPSGGGYEQYF. The CDR3 nucleotides are TGTGCCAGCAGCCCATCGGGGGGCGGCTACGAGCAGTACTTC.

Points on this clone: Other DNA sequences from this sample encode an identical CDR3 as well. The J gene is TRBJ2-7, the V gene TRBV5-1, with TRBD1 identical over 9 bases. The CDR3 contains 15 residues. Unmatched junction bases numbered 5, after V lost 4 bases and J lost 0 bases. CDR1 SGHRS and CDR2 YFSETQ come from the germline V gene. The CDR3 bases are TGCGCCAGCAGCACTGGGACAGGGCGCTCCTACGAGCAGTACTTC. Translating gives CASSTGTGRSYEQYF.

The chain links TRBV5-1 to TRBJ2-1, with 8 nucleotides matching TRBD2. The junction had 8 bases not matched to a gene; V was cut back by 5 bases and J by 7 bases. Per the germline V gene, CDR1 is SGHRS and CDR2 is YFSETQ. The CDR3 is made up of 14 amino acids. CDR3 bases: TGCGCCAGCAGTCGGGGGACTAGTATAAATGAGCAGTTCTTC. Translating it yields CASSRGTSINEQFF.

This clone was counted a few times. The chain couples TRBV6-1 to TRBJ1-2, with unresolved D. This CDR3 spans 13 amino acids. Germline CDR1 MNHNS, CDR2 SASEGT. Trimming removed 6 bases from V and 7 bases from J, with 15 bases in between. The CDR3 coding sequence is TGTGCCAGCAGACAACAGAGGGCGCGTGGCTACACCTTC. It specifies CASRQQRARGYTF.